Listed below are T cell receptor beta chains from one sample, sequenced in a study of blood T cell repertoires in COVID-19. This table comes from immunoSEQ multiplex PCR, and its TCRdb copy is limited to in-frame clones, with some not included. The profile shows about 420,000 clones, around 90% of them singletons. The sequencing input was peripheral blood. Source of these receptors: a man between 18 and 29 years old with COVID-19, enrolled during active disease. The CDR3 runs from the conserved cysteine through the conserved F or W. D genes are given only for firm matches. Size is omitted from some rows. Given values are once, few, many or a class for expanded clones.

TRBJ1-2 | . | . | TRBV5-6 | CASSLKEGGYYGYTF | TGTGCCAGCAGCTTGAAGGAGGGAGGGTACTATGGCTACACCTTC
TRBJ2-7 | . | . | TRBV9 | CASSTGEAFYEQYF | TGTGCCAGCAGCACTGGCGAGGCCTTCTACGAGCAGTACTTC
TRBJ2-1 | TRBD2 | . | TRBV30 | CAWSVSLAGEDEQFF | TGTGCCTGGAGTGTTAGTCTAGCGGGAGAGGATGAGCAGTTCTTC
TRBJ2-1 | . | . | TRBV7-9 | CASSPRGAGSSYNEQFF | TGTGCCAGCAGCCCCCGCGGGGCGGGGTCTTCCTACAATGAGCAGTTCTTC
TRBJ2-6 | . | . | TRBV18 | CASSPGGGASSGANVLTF | TGTGCCAGCTCACCCGGAGGGGGGGCCAGCTCTGGGGCCAACGTCCTGACTTTC
TRBJ2-1 | TRBD1 | few | TRBV6-5 | CASSYDRGNEQFF | TGTGCCAGCAGTTACGACAGGGGAAATGAGCAGTTCTTC
TRBJ1-2 | TRBD1 | . | TRBV11-2 | CASSSRTGGDTF | TGTGCCAGCAGCTCCCGGACAGGGGGCGACACCTTC
TRBJ2-3 | TRBD2 | . | TRBV3-1/TRBV3-2 | CASSQAPSGRGDTQYF | TGTGCCAGCAGCCAAGCCCCTAGCGGGAGGGGGGATACGCAGTATTTT
TRBJ1-2 | TRBD1 | . | TRBV6-6 | CASRHQGGADYGYTF | TGTGCCAGCAGGCATCAAGGGGGCGCGGACTATGGCTACACCTTC
TRBJ2-5 | . | . | TRBV11-2 | CASSLDLTGTETQYF | TGTGCCAGCAGCTTAGATTTGACAGGAACAGAGACCCAGTACTTC
TRBJ2-1 | TRBD2 | once | TRBV9 | CASSVDPAGGNNEQFF | TGTGCCAGCAGCGTAGATCCAGCGGGGGGGAACAATGAGCAGTTCTTC
TRBJ2-2 | . | . | TRBV19 | CASSIDPRGSNTGELFF | TGTGCCAGTAGTATAGATCCGCGGGGTTCGAACACCGGGGAGCTGTTTTTT
TRBJ1-1 | . | . | TRBV7-9 | CASSPQRGGTEAFF | TGTGCCAGCAGCCCGCAACGGGGGGGGACTGAAGCTTTCTTT
TRBJ2-7 | TRBD1 | . | TRBV14 | CASSQDLGQEAYEQYF | TGTGCCAGCAGCCAAGATTTGGGACAGGAGGCCTACGAGCAGTACTTC
TRBJ2-7 | TRBD1 | . | TRBV6-5 | CASRQPGQTALQYF | TGTGCCAGCAGACAACCGGGACAGACTGCCCTTCAGTACTTC
TRBJ2-7 | TRBD2 | . | TRBV9 | CASSVEGSGVNYSYEQYF | TGTGCCAGCAGCGTAGAGGGTAGCGGGGTCAATTACTCCTACGAGCAGTACTTC
TRBJ2-3 | . | . | TRBV3-1/TRBV3-2 | CASSQSFSTDTQYF | TGTGCCAGCAGCCAGAGCTTTTCCACAGATACGCAGTATTTT
TRBJ1-6 | . | . | TRBV5-1 | CASSQDSDSPLHF | TGCGCCAGCAGCCAGGACAGTGATTCACCCCTCCACTTT
TRBJ1-4 | . | . | TRBV4-1 | CASSQGLVREKLFF | TGCGCCAGCAGCCAGGGCCTTGTAAGGGAAAAACTGTTTTTT
TRBJ2-1 | . | . | TRBV9 | CASSVTSHEQFF | TGTGCCAGCAGCGTAACATCACATGAGCAGTTCTTC
TRBJ2-1 | TRBD2 | . | TRBV5-1 | CASTLGASGSRPNEQFF | TGCGCCAGCACCCTGGGTGCTAGCGGGAGTCGGCCCAATGAGCAGTTCTTC
TRBJ1-6 | . | . | TRBV19 | CASSARTDNSPLHF | TGTGCCAGTAGTGCGAGGACAGACAATTCACCCCTCCACTTT
TRBJ2-1 | . | . | TRBV19 | CASSPSSGGSYNEQFF | TGTGCCAGTAGTCCCTCCTCCGGGGGCTCCTACAATGAGCAGTTCTTC
TRBJ2-7 | . | . | TRBV19 | CASSIDQGGRPYEQYF | TGTGCCAGTAGTATAGATCAAGGCGGGCGGCCCTACGAGCAGTACTTC
TRBJ1-1 | . | . | TRBV6-5 | CASSYSRVGTEAFF | TGTGCCAGCAGTTATTCCAGGGTGGGCACTGAAGCTTTCTTT
TRBJ2-7 | TRBD1 | . | TRBV5-5 | CASSAGGAGTGGTYEQYF | TGTGCCAGCAGCGCTGGTGGGGCCGGGACAGGGGGAACCTACGAGCAGTACTTC
TRBJ1-1 | . | . | TRBV4-1 | CASSPAVMDTEAFF | TGCGCCAGCAGCCCCGCGGTGATGGACACTGAAGCTTTCTTT
TRBJ2-7 | . | . | TRBV11-2 | CASSSPRGTYEQYF | TGTGCCAGCAGCTCCCCCCGGGGAACCTACGAGCAGTACTTC
TRBJ2-7 | TRBD1 | . | TRBV5-1 | CASSLPRGSGQYF | TGCGCCAGCAGCTTGCCCAGGGGGTCGGGGCAGTACTTC
TRBJ1-4 | . | . | TRBV30 | CAWSAPPGLQEKLFF | TGTGCCTGGAGTGCACCCCCGGGACTCCAGGAAAAACTGTTTTTT
TRBJ1-6 | . | . | TRBV6-6 | CASSYGGYNSPLHF | TGTGCCAGCAGTTACGGCGGATACAATTCACCCCTCCACTTT
TRBJ2-1 | TRBD2 | . | TRBV5-4 | CASSWGGTSGTYNEQFF | TGTGCCAGCAGCTGGGGGGGGACTAGCGGGACCTACAATGAGCAGTTCTTC
TRBJ1-2 | . | few | TRBV14 | CASSPRPGVGYTF | TGTGCCAGCAGCCCAAGACCAGGGGTGGGCTACACCTTC
TRBJ2-2 | . | . | TRBV12-1 | CASSPGGNTGELFF | TGTGCCAGCAGCCCGGGGGGCAACACCGGGGAGCTGTTTTTT
TRBJ2-5 | . | . | TRBV5-1 | CASSRNTGPSRETQYF | TGCGCCAGCAGCCGTAATACAGGGCCCTCAAGAGAGACCCAGTACTTC
TRBJ2-7 | . | . | TRBV24-1 | CATSDSRGSYEQYF | TGTGCCACCAGTGATTCCCGTGGGAGCTACGAGCAGTACTTC
TRBJ1-6 | . | . | TRBV7-9 | CASSLEARVGHPFSLHF | TGTGCCAGCAGCTTAGAGGCCCGTGTGGGACACCCTTTTTCCCTCCACTTT
TRBJ1-4 | . | . | TRBV19 | CASSPPPQVATNEKLFF | TGTGCCAGTAGTCCACCCCCACAGGTTGCAACTAATGAAAAACTGTTTTTT
TRBJ2-3 | TRBD1 | . | TRBV11-3 | CASSSSVGDRYTDTQYF | TGTGCCAGCAGCTCTTCCGTAGGGGACAGGTACACAGATACGCAGTATTTT
TRBJ2-3 | . | . | TRBV7-2 | CASSLVGGSTDTQYF | TGTGCCAGCAGCTTGGTCGGCGGGAGCACAGATACGCAGTATTTT
TRBJ1-2 | . | . | TRBV5-5 | CASSLLQGQGYTF | TGTGCCAGCAGCTTGTTACAGGGCCAGGGCTACACCTTC
TRBJ1-2 | . | once | TRBV13 | CASSLGQTPYGYTF | TGTGCCAGCAGCTTAGGACAGACCCCTTATGGCTACACCTTC
TRBJ2-2 | . | . | TRBV4-2 | CASSQELGGRELFF | TGTGCCAGCAGCCAAGAGTTGGGAGGCCGGGAGCTGTTTTTT
TRBJ2-5 | . | once | TRBV5-1 | CASSSSLGGETQYF | TGCGCCAGCAGCTCTTCTTTGGGCGGGGAGACCCAGTACTTC
TRBJ1-5 | TRBD1 | . | TRBV6-5 | CASSSGQGAQPQHF | TGTGCCAGCAGTTCGGGACAGGGTGCACAGCCCCAGCATTTT
TRBJ2-3 | TRBD2 | . | TRBV5-6 | CASSFPSGMSTDTQYF | TGTGCCAGCAGCTTCCCTAGCGGGATGAGCACAGATACGCAGTATTTT
TRBJ2-7 | . | few | TRBV2 | CAIRSRSSYEQYF | TGTGCCATCCGGAGTCGGAGCTCCTACGAGCAGTACTTC
TRBJ1-2 | TRBD1 | . | TRBV27 | CASSVAGQGGGYTF | TGTGCCAGCAGTGTAGCAGGACAGGGAGGCGGCTACACCTTC
TRBJ2-1 | TRBD2 | . | TRBV24-1 | CATSDSRRGVHEQFF | TGTGCCACCAGTGATTCACGCCGGGGGGTCCATGAGCAGTTCTTC
TRBJ1-4 | . | . | TRBV6-5 | CASRSSGVGNEKLFF | TGTGCCAGCAGGAGTTCGGGGGTTGGGAATGAAAAACTGTTTTTT
TRBJ2-3 | TRBD2 | . | TRBV6-5 | CASSFGLAMDTQYF | TGTGCCAGCAGTTTCGGACTAGCGATGGATACGCAGTATTTT
TRBJ2-2 | TRBD2 | . | TRBV2 | CASSDLAGTNTGELFF | TGTGCCAGCAGTGATCTAGCGGGGACGAACACCGGGGAGCTGTTTTTT